The clone carrying this T cell receptor beta chain has only one observation. One end of the junction varies from germline; a read error may be responsible. For the second PCR, which ran for 7 to 11 cycles, a sample-barcoded 5' primer and a J-beta primer mix were used. TCRdb independently ran MiXCR on the 5' RACE reads; one entry per CDR3 protein. The sample carries about 2 million distinct CDR3 sequences, about 49% recorded once. These data belong to a study of blood T cells in healthy people across ages. There are 11 residues in the CDR3. In germline, CDR1 is MNHEY, CDR2 SMNVEV (reference sequence). The rearrangement joins TRBV27 to TRBJ2-1; perhaps D is TRBD1 or TRBD2 (5 bases each). Sequenced sample: blood. This sequence originates from a woman aged 40 to 50 in good health. CDR3 region: CACSPGGGQFF. The CDR3 nucleotides read TGTGCCTGCAGTCCGGGTGGGGGGCAGTTCTTC.